The TCR beta chain described here comes from a study of blood T cell repertoires in COVID-19. Germline-derived CDR1 and CDR2 are SGHRS and YFSETQ. Unmatched junction bases numbered 2, after V lost 0 bases and J lost 7 bases. The CDR3 contains 15 residues. Some clones are missing from TCRdb's copy, which holds only in-frame ones; the method was immunoSEQ multiplex PCR. The table records fewer than 110,000 clones, about 80% of them present only once. Sequenced material: peripheral blood. The source of this sequence is a man aged 70 or older with acute or convalescent COVID-19. The rearrangement joins TRBV5-1 to TRBJ2-1, with 12 bases matching TRBD2. Here the CDR3 reads CASSLGTSGVNEQFF. CDR3 coding DNA: TGCGCCAGCAGCTTGGGGACTAGCGGGGTAAATGAGCAGTTCTTC.